A single sample gave rise to the 29 T cell receptor beta chains below, sequenced in a study of T cell responses to AZD1222 COVID-19 vaccine. TCRdb's copy holds only in-frame clones and misses some; the assay was immunoSEQ multiplex PCR. The data contain more than 85,000 clones, more than 75% of them singletons. Here the sequenced sample was peripheral blood, taken on day 0 of AZD1222 vaccination. These receptors originate from an adult in good health.

CDR3 in DNA: TGTGCCAGCAGTTACTCGAGCCCTTCCGGGACAGGGGGTACCGGGGAGCTGTTTTTT. Translation: CASSYSSPSGTGGTGELFF. The V call is TRBV6-2 or TRBV6-3, the J call TRBJ2-2; the match to TRBD1 covers 11 bases. Germline loops: CDR1 MNHEY, CDR2 SVGEGT. The CDR3 totals 19 residues. The V gene end was trimmed by 0 bases and the J gene end by 5 bases; junction bases not matched to a gene: 11.

The genes are TRBV28 and TRBJ2-2, with a possible D match to TRBD1 (8 bases). Germline CDR1 is MDHEN and CDR2 is SYDVKM. The V and J ends lost 4 bases and 4 bases respectively, with 16 bases between them. This CDR3 has 16 amino acids. DNA for the CDR3: TGTGCCAGCAGTTGGAGGACAGGGAGGGGCACCGGGGAGCTGTTTTTT. It yields the protein CASSWRTGRGTGELFF.

V is TRBV3-1 (or the pseudogene TRBV3-2) and J is TRBJ2-7; 7 bases align to TRBD1. The V and J ends lost 1 base and 2 bases, in that order; junction bases with no gene match: 8. CDR3 size: 16 residues. From germline, CDR1 is LGHDT and CDR2 YNNKEL (reference sequence). The CDR3 here is CASSQGGQVGTYEQYF. The CDR3 bases are TGTGCCAGCAGCCAAGGAGGACAGGTAGGGACCTACGAGCAGTACTTC.

V usage is TRBV24-1 and J usage is TRBJ1-5; 7 bases align to TRBD1. The V gene's germline CDR1 is KGHDR and CDR2 SFDVKD. The CDR3 extends over 16 amino acids. V lost 3 bases, J lost 1 base, and 5 bases stayed unmatched. This CDR3 reads CATSDRRQGSNQPQHF. Here the CDR3 DNA reads TGTGCCACCAGTGATAGGCGACAGGGAAGCAATCAGCCCCAGCATTTT.

This clone has a single count. The chain uses TRBV6-5 and TRBJ2-2; D uncertain. The germline V and J ends were trimmed by 0 bases and 5 bases, with 13 bases remaining between them. The CDR3 spans 16 residues. Germline V gene lookup returns CDR1 MNHEY and CDR2 SVGAGI. The CDR3 nucleotides read TGTGCCAGCAGTTACTCGTCTGGGGTAGTTACCGGGGAGCTGTTTTTT. This encodes CASSYSSGVVTGELFF.

This chain uses TRBV7-3 with TRBJ2-7; TRBD2 matches 7 bases. This CDR3 has 15 amino acids. J gave up 8 bases and V 5 bases, and 15 bases lay outside the gene matches. CDR1 and CDR2 (germline): SGHTA, FQGTGA. This CDR3 reads CASSKSGDAREKQYF. The CDR3 DNA follows: TGTGCCAGCAGCAAGAGCGGGGACGCCCGGGAGAAGCAGTACTTC.

The rearrangement uses TRBV25-1 and TRBJ2-1, with TRBD1 as a possible D gene (6 bases). Between the trimmed V and J ends, which lost 6 bases and 3 bases, there was a span of 15 bases. The CDR3 loop spans 15 amino acids. Per the germline V gene, CDR1 is MGHDK and CDR2 is SYGVNS. The CDR3 DNA is TGTGCCAGCAGGAATAACAGGGCCAGCTACAATGAGCAGTTCTTC. As protein: CASRNNRASYNEQFF.

The chain carries TRBV5-5 and TRBJ2-7; D is ambiguous. The CDR3 has 13 amino acids. Trimming left V 4 bases short and J 2 bases short, with 10 bases between. Germline V gives CDR1 SGHKS, CDR2 YYEKEE (reference sequence). The CDR3: CASSPWDAYEQYF. As DNA, the CDR3 is TGTGCCAGCAGCCCATGGGATGCCTACGAGCAGTACTTC.

CDR3 loop: CASGGVGAGDEKLFF. DNA of the CDR3: TGTGCCAGCGGGGGAGTGGGGGCTGGAGATGAAAAACTGTTTTTT. The J gene is TRBJ1-4, the V gene TRBV27; TRBD1 might be the D (6 bases). Per germline, CDR1 MNHEY and CDR2 SMNVEV (reference sequence). Deletions cut 8 bases from V and 6 bases from J, with 19 bases between. This CDR3 spans 15 amino acids.

This chain connects TRBV2 to TRBJ1-1, with D possibly matching TRBD1 (5 bases). CDR3 length: 13 amino acids. Germline V lookup: CDR1 SNHLY, CDR2 FYNNEI. V lost 4 bases to trimming and J lost 3 bases, with 9 bases between them. The DNA of the CDR3 is TGTGCCAGCAGTGTTGGCAGGGACACTGAAGCTTTCTTT. It encodes CASSVGRDTEAFF.

This clone appeared a single time. The rearrangement uses TRBV6-4 and TRBJ2-1, with 12 bases matching TRBD2. This CDR3 is 16 amino acids long. V shed 0 bases, J shed 8 bases, and the junction held 5 bases outside the gene matches. Germline V gives CDR1 MRHNA, CDR2 SNTAGT. The CDR3 here is CASSDSMTSGSDEQFF. The CDR3 nucleotides are TGTGCCAGCAGTGACTCGATGACTAGCGGGAGTGATGAGCAGTTCTTC.

The chain combines TRBV2 with TRBJ1-4; 9 nucleotides align to TRBD1. The CDR3 spans 15 residues. V lost 1 base to trimming and J lost 4 bases; unmatched junction nucleotides: 1. The V gene's germline CDR1 is SNHLY and CDR2 FYNNEI. The CDR3 is CASSEEGQGNEKLFF. The CDR3 nucleotides read TGTGCCAGCAGTGAAGAGGGACAGGGTAATGAAAAACTGTTTTTT.

The chain employs TRBV6-5 and TRBJ2-2; D not certain. Germline CDR1 and CDR2: MNHEY and SVGAGI. The V end was cut by 8 bases, the J end by 2 bases, with 12 bases between. This CDR3 spans 14 amino acids. The CDR3 spells CASSKLSNTGELFF. CDR3 DNA sequence: TGTGCCAGCTCGAAACTTTCCAACACCGGGGAGCTGTTTTTT.

This clone has just one count. The V gene is TRBV4-3, the J gene TRBJ2-1, with D perhaps matching TRBD1 or TRBD2 (5 bases each). Between the trimmed V and J ends, which lost 0 bases and 10 bases, there was a span of 13 bases. The germline CDR1 and CDR2 sequences are LGHNA and YSLEER. The CDR3 is 14 amino acids. The CDR3 loop reads CASSQEAERTEQFF. DNA of the CDR3: TGCGCCAGCAGCCAAGAAGCGGAAAGGACAGAGCAGTTCTTC.

The gene calls are TRBV11-2 and TRBJ2-2; D is ambiguous. Trimming cost V 2 bases and J 6 bases, with 10 bases left between them. Germline CDR1 reads SGHAT; CDR2 reads FQNNGV. CDR3 length equals 14 residues. The CDR3 loop reads CASSLNARSGELFF. CDR3 sequence (DNA): TGTGCCAGCAGCTTAAATGCTAGATCCGGGGAGCTGTTTTTT.

The table lists this clone with a few counts. V is TRBV4-3 and J is TRBJ2-1; 11 nucleotides match TRBD2. V lost 4 bases, J lost 7 bases, and 6 bases stayed unmatched. Germline V gives CDR1 LGHNA, CDR2 YSLEER. The CDR3 runs 15 residues. The CDR3 sequence: CASSPGLAEWNEQFF. The CDR3, as DNA: TGCGCCAGCAGCCCGGGACTAGCGGAGTGGAATGAGCAGTTCTTC.

The chain uses TRBV5-1 and TRBJ2-5; 7 bases are a match to TRBD1. Germline assignment: CDR1 SGHRS and CDR2 YFSETQ. V lost 0 bases, J lost 2 bases, and 4 bases stayed unmatched. This CDR3 region has 15 residues. The CDR3 nucleotides are TGCGCCAGCAGCTTGGGGACAGGCCCACAAGAGACCCAGTACTTC. Amino acids: CASSLGTGPQETQYF.

This clone has a single count. The chain couples TRBV27 to TRBJ2-6, with 8 bases identical to TRBD1. The germline V gene encodes CDR1 MNHEY and CDR2 SMNVEV (reference sequence). The CDR3 is 17 amino acids. V was clipped by 3 bases and J by 4 bases; unmatched bases: 8. The CDR3 region has the DNA TGTGCCAGCAGTTTTAGGCAGGGGGCTACCGGGGCCAACGTCCTGACTTTC. It codes for CASSFRQGATGANVLTF.

The chain combines TRBV10-2 with TRBJ1-6; D unresolved. V lost 8 bases to trimming and J lost 0 bases, with 8 bases between them. CDR1 is WSHSY, CDR2 SAAADI, per germline. There are 14 residues in the CDR3. CDR3 nucleotide sequence: TGCGCCAGCCACCAGAGCTCCTATAATTCACCCCTCCACTTT. This codes for CASHQSSYNSPLHF.

This chain connects TRBV5-1 to TRBJ1-1; possibly TRBD1 for D (5 bases). Per germline, CDR1 SGHRS and CDR2 YFSETQ. The V and J ends lost 2 bases and 9 bases respectively, with 17 bases between them. The CDR3 sequence is 14 residues long. This chain's CDR3 is CASSLGEGGRKAFF. The DNA for the CDR3 is TGCGCCAGCAGCTTAGGGGAGGGTGGGCGAAAAGCTTTCTTT.

The rearrangement uses TRBV6-5 and TRBJ2-1; 12 nucleotides match TRBD2. The ends lost 10 bases at V and 8 bases at J; junction bases unmatched: 6. Germline-derived CDR1 and CDR2 are MNHEY and SVGAGI. The CDR3 has 13 amino acids. The CDR3 loop reads CATLAGGGDEQFF. CDR3 DNA: TGTGCCACCCTAGCGGGAGGGGGCGATGAGCAGTTCTTC.

The rearrangement links TRBV5-5 to TRBJ1-5; D call uncertain. CDR1 is SGHKS, CDR2 YYEKEE, per germline (reference sequence). V was pared by 0 bases and J by 2 bases, with 12 bases between. The CDR3 sequence is 16 residues long. CDR3 nucleotide sequence: TGTGCCAGCAGCTTGGCGGCCGGTCCACGCAATCAGCCCCAGCATTTT. It yields the protein CASSLAAGPRNQPQHF.

CDR3 residues: CASSIQEAETQYF. The CDR3 nucleotides read TGTGCCAGTAGTATTCAGGAGGCAGAGACCCAGTACTTC. The chain links TRBV19 to TRBJ2-5, with D possibly being TRBD2 (5 bases). The CDR3 loop spans 13 amino acids. Trimming removed 3 bases at V and 4 bases at J, with 9 bases between. The V gene's germline CDR1 is LNHDA and CDR2 SQIVND (reference sequence).

Note on this clone: Other nucleotide sequences from this sample produce the same CDR3. The J gene is TRBJ1-1, the V gene TRBV11-3; D not certain. Germline lookup yields CDR1 SGHNT and CDR2 YENEEA. This CDR3 contains 13 residues. V lost 1 base, J lost 2 bases, and 5 bases lay in between. The CDR3 sequence is CASSLGGNTEAFF. DNA for the CDR3: TGTGCCAGCAGCTTAGGAGGAAACACTGAAGCTTTCTTT. The whole variable domain, remainder taken from reference TRBV11-3 and TRBJ1-1, is EAGVVQSPRYKIIEKKQPVAFWCNPISGHNTLYWYLQNLGQGPELLIRYENEEAVDDSQLPKDRFSAERLKGVDSTLKIQPAELGDSAVYLCASSLGGNTEAFFGQGTRLTVV.

This chain joins TRBV29-1 and TRBJ1-1, with unresolved D. The length of the CDR3 is 11 residues. Trimming cost V 1 base and J 7 bases, with 7 bases left between them. Looked up from germline, CDR1 is SQVTM and CDR2 is ANQGSEA. The CDR3 coding sequence is TGCAGCGTTGAAGGGACGCATGAAGCTTTCTTT. Translating it yields CSVEGTHEAFF. Combining the CDR3 with reference TRBV29-1 and TRBJ1-1 gives the whole variable domain SAVISQKPSRDICQRGTSLTIQCQVDSQVTMMFWYRQQPGQSLTLIATANQGSEATYESGFVIDKFPISRPNLTFSTLTVSNMSPEDSSIYLCSVEGTHEAFFGQGTRLTVV.

The table lists this clone with a few counts. V and J are TRBV28 and TRBJ1-1; D not certain. Germline V gene lookup returns CDR1 MDHEN and CDR2 SYDVKM. V dropped 6 bases and J dropped 2 bases, with 10 bases sitting between them. This CDR3 spans 13 amino acids. CDR3 DNA sequence: TGTGCCAGCAGCCGCCGGACTAACACTGAAGCTTTCTTT. Translating it yields CASSRRTNTEAFF.

This clone was counted a single time. This chain connects TRBV27 to TRBJ2-7; 10 nucleotides match TRBD2. The V segment lost 4 bases and the J segment 2 bases; nucleotides outside the gene matches: 11. Germline V CDR1 and CDR2: MNHEY, SMNVEV (reference sequence). This CDR3 is built from 17 residues. This chain's CDR3 is CASSSPAGAGGPYEQYF. CDR3 DNA: TGTGCCAGCAGTTCCCCCGCAGGAGCGGGAGGGCCCTACGAGCAGTACTTC.

This chain uses TRBV2 with TRBJ1-6; D is ambiguous. The CDR3 sequence is 12 residues long. Germline V gives CDR1 SNHLY, CDR2 FYNNEI. Trimming took off 3 bases at V and 10 bases at J, with 7 bases between the two ends. The DNA for the CDR3 is TGTGCCAGCAGTGATTACGGCTCACCCCTCCACTTT. This sequence encodes CASSDYGSPLHF.

This chain links TRBV29-1 with TRBJ2-1; the D is unclear. The germline V gene has CDR1 SQVTM and CDR2 ANQGSEA. The CDR3 has 11 amino acids. Deletions cut 7 bases from V and 6 bases from J, with 10 bases between. DNA of the CDR3: TGCAGCGCCGCCCTGGGCAATGAGCAGTTCTTC. Translated, it gives CSAALGNEQFF.